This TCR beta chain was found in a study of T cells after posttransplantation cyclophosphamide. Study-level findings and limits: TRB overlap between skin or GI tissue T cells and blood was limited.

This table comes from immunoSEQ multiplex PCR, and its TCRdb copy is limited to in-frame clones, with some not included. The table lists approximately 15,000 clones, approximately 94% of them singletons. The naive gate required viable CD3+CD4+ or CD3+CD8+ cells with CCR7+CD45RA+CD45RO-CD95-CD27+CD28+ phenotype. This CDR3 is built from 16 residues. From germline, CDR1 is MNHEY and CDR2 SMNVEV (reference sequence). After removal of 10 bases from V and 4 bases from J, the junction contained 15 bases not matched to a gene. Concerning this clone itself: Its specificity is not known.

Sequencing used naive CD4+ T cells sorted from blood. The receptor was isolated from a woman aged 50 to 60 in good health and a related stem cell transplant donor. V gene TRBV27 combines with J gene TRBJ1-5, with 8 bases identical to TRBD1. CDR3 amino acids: CATVKTGRGRNQPQHF. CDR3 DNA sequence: TGTGCCACCGTCAAAACGGGCAGGGGGCGAAATCAGCCCCAGCATTTT.